The clone carrying this T cell receptor (beta chain) has at least ten counts. The target antigen is unknown. Time point described: sample taken at primary tumor resection. No cells were sorted before sequencing. The whole RNA sequenced was extracted from tumor, nontumor lung or frozen PBMC. The donor group consisted of under 95 patients who had untreated, early-stage non-small cell lung cancer. The sample belongs to a study of spatial heterogeneity in lung cancer. MiXCR, applied by TCRdb to the 5' RACE reads, yields one record per CDR3 protein. The sample has 40,000 to 50,000 distinct CDR3 sequences; 6% to 9.5% are singletons. The CDR3 length is 15 residues. V was cut by 0 bases and J by 1 base, with 9 bases left in between. Germline loops: CDR1 MNHEY, CDR2 SVGAGI. Overall study results and limits: TCRs found ubiquitously expanded in tumor appeared in blood more at resection than at follow-up.

This sequence originates from a female donor with early-stage non-small cell lung cancer. This chain uses TRBV6-5 with TRBJ1-1, with D hard to call. The starting material was PBMCs, obtained at surgery. The CDR3 DNA is TGTGCCAGCAGTTACTCCCTCAGTTCGAACACTGAAGCTTTCTTT. Its translation is CASSYSLSSNTEAFF.